These 22 T cell receptor beta chains came from one sample sequenced in a study of T cell clusters in autoimmune cytopenias (dated by TCRdb to between 2019 and 2020). The instrument was an Illumina MiSeq. TRB rearrangements were amplified by multiplex PCR following a touch-down protocol, with the TRB-A and TRB-B primer pools mixed in one tube. The reads went through TCRdb reprocessing, and each CDR3 protein sequence gets one entry with no DNA. The sample's records list 3,100 or so distinct CDR3 sequences. The ten largest clones capture roughly 29% of the sample. Per sample, approximately 250 ng of peripheral blood genomic DNA, tens of thousands of genome equivalents, was used for TRB amplification. Sample: peripheral blood. These receptors were taken from a human donor with an autoimmune cytopenia or autoimmune hepatitis (not recorded which).

This clonotype is labeled medium-sized based on frequency. The chain couples TRBV6-5 to TRBJ1-2. The CDR3 length is 12 residues. Germline V gives CDR1 MNHEY, CDR2 SVGAGI. The CDR3 sequence is CASSKDVGGYTF.

This clonotype registers medium-sized (0.01 to 0.1%) by frequency. The chain uses TRBV15 and TRBJ1-6. CDR1 is LNHNV, CDR2 YYDKDF, per germline (reference sequence). The CDR3 totals 15 residues. The CDR3 spells CATSIGRSSNSPLHF.

This sequence joins TRBV7-2 and TRBJ2-7. The V gene's germline CDR1 is SGHTA and CDR2 FQGNSA. CDR3 size: 13 residues. CDR3: CASSLENSYEQYF.

This clonotype is called large based on its frequency. The chain couples TRBV11-3 to TRBJ2-7; TCRdb selects TRBD1, and the lack of DNA leaves this call unchecked. There are 12 residues in the CDR3. Germline CDR1 reads SGHNT; CDR2 reads YENEEA. The chain's CDR3 is CASRDSSYEQYF.

The J gene is TRBJ2-5, the V gene TRBV5-6. Germline V gene sequence: CDR1 SGHDT, CDR2 YYEEEE. This CDR3 contains 14 residues. The CDR3 protein is CASSPLQLQETQYF.

The genes are TRBV27 and TRBJ2-5; the D gene TCRdb calls, TRBD2, cannot be checked with no DNA. This CDR3 is built from 15 residues. CDR1 is MNHEY and CDR2 is SMNVEV in the germline V gene (reference sequence). The CDR3 protein is CASSLGAGVQETQYF.

V usage is TRBV6-2 or TRBV6-3 and J usage is TRBJ2-1. CDR1 MNHEY and CDR2 SVGEGT come from the germline V gene. The CDR3 length is 11 residues. The CDR3 spells CASRAGNEQFF.

The rearrangement links TRBV30 to TRBJ1-1. This CDR3 is 12 amino acids long. The germline CDR1 and CDR2 sequences are GTSNPN and SVGIG (reference sequence). The CDR3 spells CAWKFLNTEAFF.

Considering frequency, this clonotype is medium-sized. V gene TRBV30 combines with J gene TRBJ1-2; checking the TCRdb D call of TRBD1 is not possible without DNA. CDR3 length: 15 residues. In germline, CDR1 is GTSNPN, CDR2 SVGIG (reference sequence). The chain's CDR3 is CAWSSPGQSIYGYTF. The full variable domain, rest sourced from reference TRBV30 and TRBJ1-2, is SQTIHQWPATLVQPVGSPLSLECTVEGTSNPNLYWYRQAAGRGLQLLFYSVGIGQISSEVPQNLSASRPQDRQFILSSKKLLLSDSGFYLCAWSSPGQSIYGYTFGSGTRLTVV.

By frequency, this clonotype is medium-sized. The rearrangement uses TRBV6-1 and TRBJ1-2. Germline V gene data show CDR1 as MNHNS and CDR2 as SASEGT. The CDR3 contains 13 residues. The chain's CDR3 is CATQKRAYYGYTF.

In terms of frequency, this clonotype is medium-sized. The V gene is TRBV11-3, the J gene TRBJ2-7; TCRdb indicates TRBD1, and absent DNA this call remains unverified. The CDR3 covers 14 residues. CDR1 and CDR2 from the germline V gene are SGHNT and YENEEA. The CDR3 region is CASSLGSWGTEQYF.

This chain links TRBV12-3 or TRBV12-4 with TRBJ2-7; TCRdb selects TRBD1, and the lack of DNA leaves this call unchecked. This CDR3 spans 12 amino acids. CDR3 amino acids: CASSPGPAEQYF.

Frequency places this clonotype as medium-sized. V gene TRBV11-3 combines with J gene TRBJ2-1; the D gene TCRdb calls, TRBD1, cannot be checked with no DNA. Germline CDR1 reads SGHNT; CDR2 reads YENEEA. The CDR3 spans 14 residues. The CDR3 loop reads CASSRGTGSDEQFF. Full variable domain (rest looked up from reference TRBV11-3 and TRBJ2-1): EAGVVQSPRYKIIEKKQPVAFWCNPISGHNTLYWYLQNLGQGPELLIRYENEEAVDDSQLPKDRFSAERLKGVDSTLKIQPAELGDSAVYLCASSRGTGSDEQFFGPGTRLTVL.

This clonotype is identified as medium-sized (0.01 to 0.1%) from frequency. The V gene is TRBV11-3, the J gene TRBJ2-5; with no DNA, the TCRdb D assignment of TRBD1 cannot be verified. CDR1 and CDR2 from the germline V gene are SGHNT and YENEEA. CDR3 length equals 15 residues. The chain's CDR3 is CASSSDSIRMETQYF.

This clonotype is medium-sized (0.01 to 0.1%) by frequency. The chain carries TRBV13 and TRBJ2-7; TCRdb reports TRBD1, a call that lacks DNA to check it against. Germline-derived CDR1 and CDR2 are PRHDT and FYEKMQ (reference sequence). This CDR3 has 14 amino acids. The CDR3 reads CASSFGTEAYEQYF.

Judged by frequency, this clonotype is medium-sized. The chain employs TRBV18 and TRBJ2-3. The V gene's germline CDR1 is KGHSH and CDR2 LQKENI. The CDR3 runs 12 residues. The CDR3 sequence is CASSRSTDTQYF.

This chain uses TRBV18 with TRBJ1-4. Germline CDR1 reads KGHSH; CDR2 reads LQKENI. The CDR3 sequence is 14 residues long. The CDR3 here is CASSPGREKEKLFF.

The chain has TRBV19 and TRBJ1-2. The CDR3 totals 17 residues. Per germline, CDR1 LNHDA and CDR2 SQIVND (reference sequence). CDR3 residues: CASKSIAAGKANYGYTF.

This clonotype is deemed medium-sized by its frequency. The chain is built from TRBV30 and TRBJ2-7; the TRBD1 assignment by TCRdb is unverifiable without DNA. The CDR3 totals 13 residues. Per the germline V gene, CDR1 is GTSNPN and CDR2 is SVGIG (reference sequence). The CDR3 sequence is CAWSAGGPYEQYF.

This sequence joins TRBV19 and TRBJ1-2. The CDR3 spans 15 residues. Germline V gives CDR1 LNHDA, CDR2 SQIVND (reference sequence). The CDR3 sequence is CASSRASGGGYGYTF.

Considering frequency, this clonotype is medium-sized (0.01 to 0.1%). CDR3 protein: CASSPGWGLDQPQHF. The rearrangement links TRBV27 to TRBJ1-5; the D call of TRBD1 rests on TCRdb alone, since no DNA is present to check it. Looked up from germline, CDR1 is MNHEY and CDR2 is SMNVEV (reference sequence). The CDR3 length is 15 residues.

V and J are TRBV6-2 or TRBV6-3 and TRBJ2-5; the TRBD2 assignment by TCRdb is unverifiable without DNA. From germline, CDR1 is MNHEY and CDR2 SVGEGT. This CDR3 is built from 15 residues. This CDR3 reads CASSPGIAGGETQYF.